This T cell receptor beta chain came from a study of blood T cell repertoires in COVID-19. Data came from immunoSEQ multiplex PCR; TCRdb stores just in-frame clones and leaves some out. In the table there are roughly 340,000 clones, around 87% of which are singletons. The V and J ends lost 4 bases and 3 bases, in that order; junction bases with no gene match: 6. CDR1 is SGHDT and CDR2 is YYEEEE in the germline V gene. This CDR3 spans 15 amino acids. This TCR derives from a man younger than 35 who had recovered from COVID-19. Sequencing was carried out using PBMCs or T cells enriched from blood (not recorded which). V and J are TRBV5-6 and TRBJ1-3, with 8 positions matching TRBD1. This chain's CDR3 is CASSSLTGGGNTIYF. CDR3 DNA: TGTGCCAGCAGCAGCCTCACAGGGGGTGGAAACACCATATATTTT. The full variable domain, in which reference TRBV5-6 and TRBJ1-3 provide the parts outside the CDR3, is DAGVTQSPTHLIKTRGQQVTLRCSPKSGHDTVSWYQQALGQGPQFIFQYYEEEERQRGNFPDRFSGHQFPNYSSELNVNALLLGDSALYLCASSSLTGGGNTIYFGEGSWLTVV.